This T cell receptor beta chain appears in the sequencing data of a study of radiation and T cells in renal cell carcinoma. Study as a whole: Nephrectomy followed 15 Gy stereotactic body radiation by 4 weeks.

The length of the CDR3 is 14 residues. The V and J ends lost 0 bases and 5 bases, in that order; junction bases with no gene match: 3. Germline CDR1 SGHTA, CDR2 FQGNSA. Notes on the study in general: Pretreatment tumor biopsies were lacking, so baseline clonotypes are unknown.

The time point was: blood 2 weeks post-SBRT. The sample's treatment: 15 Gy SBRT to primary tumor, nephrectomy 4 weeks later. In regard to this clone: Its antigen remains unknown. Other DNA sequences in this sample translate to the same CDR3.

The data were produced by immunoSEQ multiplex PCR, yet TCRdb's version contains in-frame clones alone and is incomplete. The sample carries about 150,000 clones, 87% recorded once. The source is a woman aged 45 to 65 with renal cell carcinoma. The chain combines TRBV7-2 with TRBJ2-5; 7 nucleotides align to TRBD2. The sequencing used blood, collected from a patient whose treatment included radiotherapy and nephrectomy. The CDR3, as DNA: TGTGCCAGCAGCTTAGCGCTGGGAGGGGAGACCCAGTACTTC. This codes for CASSLALGGETQYF.